One and the same sample provided the 3 T cell receptor beta chains below, sequenced in a study of OX40 agonist ivuxolimab in advanced cancers. Assay: immunoSEQ multiplex PCR; the TCRdb copy retains only in-frame clones and omits some. The table has 28,000 or so clones, 70% to 80% seen once. The sequences come from CD4+ or CD8+ T cells sorted from blood, collected in a trial of the OX40 agonist ivuxolimab. These receptors originate from an adult with an advanced solid tumor such as melanoma, head and neck, liver or kidney cancer.

The chain combines TRBV10-3 with TRBJ2-3; 9 bases align to TRBD1. The V segment lost 10 bases and the J segment 1 base; nucleotides outside the gene matches: 12. Germline lookup yields CDR1 ENHRY and CDR2 SYGVKD. The CDR3 extends over 16 amino acids. The CDR3 bases are TGTGCCACTGGGGAAGGTGGGACAGGGCGCACAGATACGCAGTATTTT. Translating it yields CATGEGGTGRTDTQYF.

V gene TRBV7-6 combines with J gene TRBJ2-3; D might be TRBD2 (6 bases). CDR1 SGHVS and CDR2 FNYEAQ come from the germline V gene. This CDR3 is 17 amino acids long. The V end lost 5 bases, the J end lost 0 bases, and 18 bases lay between the germline ends. CDR3 coding DNA: TGTGCCAGCAGCCCCGACCCTCTGGGGACTAGCACAGATACGCAGTATTTT. This gives the protein CASSPDPLGTSTDTQYF.

A single count supports this clone. The gene calls are TRBV6-1 and TRBJ1-2; the match to TRBD1 covers 7 bases. V shed 8 bases, J shed 4 bases, and the junction held 4 bases outside the gene matches. The CDR3 is made up of 12 amino acids. Germline lookup yields CDR1 MNHNS and CDR2 SASEGT. The CDR3 protein is CASHRGTYGYTF. The CDR3 DNA follows: TGTGCCAGCCACAGGGGTACCTATGGCTACACCTTC.